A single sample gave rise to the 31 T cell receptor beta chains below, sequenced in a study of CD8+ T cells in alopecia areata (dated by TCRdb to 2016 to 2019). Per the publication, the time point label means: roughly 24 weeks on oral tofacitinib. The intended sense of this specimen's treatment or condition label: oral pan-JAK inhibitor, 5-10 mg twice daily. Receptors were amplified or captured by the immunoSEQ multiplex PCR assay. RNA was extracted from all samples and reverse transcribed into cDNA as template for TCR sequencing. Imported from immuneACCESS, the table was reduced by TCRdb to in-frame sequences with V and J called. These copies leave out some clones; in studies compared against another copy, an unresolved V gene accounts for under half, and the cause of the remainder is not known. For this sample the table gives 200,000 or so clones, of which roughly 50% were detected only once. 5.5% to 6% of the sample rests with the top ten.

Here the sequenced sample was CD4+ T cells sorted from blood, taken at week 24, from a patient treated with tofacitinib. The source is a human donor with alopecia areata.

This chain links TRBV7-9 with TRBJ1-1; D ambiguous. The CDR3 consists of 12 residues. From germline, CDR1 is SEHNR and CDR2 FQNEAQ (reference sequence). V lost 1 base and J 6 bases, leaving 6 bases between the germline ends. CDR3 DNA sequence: TGTGCCAGCAGCTTAGTGGAGCCTGAAGCTTTCTTT. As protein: CASSLVEPEAFF.

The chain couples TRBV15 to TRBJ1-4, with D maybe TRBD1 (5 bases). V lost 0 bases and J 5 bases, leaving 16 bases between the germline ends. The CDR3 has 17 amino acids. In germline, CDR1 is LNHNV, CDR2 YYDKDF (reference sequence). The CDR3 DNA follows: TGTGCCACCAGCAGAGACGGGGGAAGCAGGGAGAATGAAAAACTGTTTTTT. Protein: CATSRDGGSRENEKLFF.

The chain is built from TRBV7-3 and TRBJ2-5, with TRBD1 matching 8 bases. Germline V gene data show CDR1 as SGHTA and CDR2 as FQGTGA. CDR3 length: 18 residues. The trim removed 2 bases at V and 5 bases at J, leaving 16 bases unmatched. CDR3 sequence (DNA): TGTGCCAGCAGCTTAGTTGGCAGGGGGCTTCGTAGTTTTGAGACCCAGTACTTC. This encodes CASSLVGRGLRSFETQYF.

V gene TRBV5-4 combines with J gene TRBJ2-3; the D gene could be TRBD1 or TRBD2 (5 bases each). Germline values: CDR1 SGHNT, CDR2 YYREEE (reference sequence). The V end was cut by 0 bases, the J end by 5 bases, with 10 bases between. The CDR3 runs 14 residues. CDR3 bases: TGTGCCAGCAGCTTGGACAGAGGGGAAGATACGCAGTATTTT. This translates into CASSLDRGEDTQYF.

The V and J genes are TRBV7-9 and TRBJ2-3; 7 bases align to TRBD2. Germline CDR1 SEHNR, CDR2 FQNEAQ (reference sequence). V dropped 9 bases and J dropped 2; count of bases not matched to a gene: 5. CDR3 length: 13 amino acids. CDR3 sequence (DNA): TGTGCCAGTGGAGCGGGGTCCACAGATACGCAGTATTTT. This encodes CASGAGSTDTQYF.

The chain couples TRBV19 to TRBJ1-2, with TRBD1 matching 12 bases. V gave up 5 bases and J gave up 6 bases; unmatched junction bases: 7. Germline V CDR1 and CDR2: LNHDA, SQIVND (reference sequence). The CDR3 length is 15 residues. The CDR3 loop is CASSAGTGGAHGYTF. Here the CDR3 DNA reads TGTGCCAGTAGTGCCGGGACAGGGGGCGCCCATGGCTACACCTTC.

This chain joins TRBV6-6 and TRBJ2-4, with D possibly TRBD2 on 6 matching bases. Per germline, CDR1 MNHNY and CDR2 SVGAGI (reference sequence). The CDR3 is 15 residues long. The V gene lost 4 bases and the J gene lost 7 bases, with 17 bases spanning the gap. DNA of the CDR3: TGTGCCAGCAGTTCCTTCGGGGTAGCGGCTAACATTCAGTACTTC. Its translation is CASSSFGVAANIQYF.

The CDR3 loop is CASSSLTSGSPDTQYF. CDR3 sequence (DNA): TGTGCCAGCAGCTCACTGACTAGCGGGAGCCCAGATACGCAGTATTTT. This rearrangement joins TRBV7-2 to TRBJ2-3; TRBD2 matches 12 bases. J was trimmed by 4 bases and V by 4 bases; bases with no gene match: 6. The CDR3 has 16 residues. From germline, CDR1 is SGHTA and CDR2 FQGNSA.

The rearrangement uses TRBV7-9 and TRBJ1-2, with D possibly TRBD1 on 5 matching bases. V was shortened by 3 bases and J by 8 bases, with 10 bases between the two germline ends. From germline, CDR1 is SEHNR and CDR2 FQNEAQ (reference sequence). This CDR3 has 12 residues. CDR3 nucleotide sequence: TGTGCCAGCAGCTTCTCCAGGGAGGGCTACACCTTC. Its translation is CASSFSREGYTF.

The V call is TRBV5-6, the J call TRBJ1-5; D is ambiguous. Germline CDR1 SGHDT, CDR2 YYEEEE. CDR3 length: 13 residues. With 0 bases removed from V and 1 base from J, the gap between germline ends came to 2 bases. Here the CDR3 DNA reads TGTGCCAGCAGCTTGGGGAGCAATCAGCCCCAGCATTTT. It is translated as CASSLGSNQPQHF.

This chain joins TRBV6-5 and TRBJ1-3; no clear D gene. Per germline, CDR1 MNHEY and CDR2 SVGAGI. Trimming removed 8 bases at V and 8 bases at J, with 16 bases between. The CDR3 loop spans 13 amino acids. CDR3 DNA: TGTGCCAGCTCCCGAGATCCCGGGGACACCATATATTTT. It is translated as CASSRDPGDTIYF.

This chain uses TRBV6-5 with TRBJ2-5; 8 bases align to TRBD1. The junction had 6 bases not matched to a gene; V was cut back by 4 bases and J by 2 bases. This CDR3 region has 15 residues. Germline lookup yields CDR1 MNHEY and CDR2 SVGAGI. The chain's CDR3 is CASSFNRGKQETQYF. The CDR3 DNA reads TGTGCCAGCAGTTTCAACAGGGGGAAACAAGAGACCCAGTACTTC.

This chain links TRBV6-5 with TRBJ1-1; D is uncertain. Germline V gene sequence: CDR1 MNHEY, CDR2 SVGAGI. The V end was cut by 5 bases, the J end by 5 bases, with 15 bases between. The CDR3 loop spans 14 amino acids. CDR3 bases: TGTGCCAGCAGTCGAAAACCGGGATGGACTGAAGCTTTCTTT. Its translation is CASSRKPGWTEAFF.

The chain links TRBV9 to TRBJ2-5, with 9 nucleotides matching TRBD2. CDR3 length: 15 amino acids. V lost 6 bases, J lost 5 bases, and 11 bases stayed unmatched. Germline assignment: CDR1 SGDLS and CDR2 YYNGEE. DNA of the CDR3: TGTGCCAGCACCATGAGGGCTAGCGGGATGGAGACCCAGTACTTC. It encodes CASTMRASGMETQYF.

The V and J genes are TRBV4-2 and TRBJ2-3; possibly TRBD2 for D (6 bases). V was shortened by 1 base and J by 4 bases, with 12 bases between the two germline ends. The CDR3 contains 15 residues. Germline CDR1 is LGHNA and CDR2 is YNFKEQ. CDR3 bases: TGTGCCAGCAGCCAAGGCGGCGGGGCGGCAGATACGCAGTATTTT. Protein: CASSQGGGAADTQYF.

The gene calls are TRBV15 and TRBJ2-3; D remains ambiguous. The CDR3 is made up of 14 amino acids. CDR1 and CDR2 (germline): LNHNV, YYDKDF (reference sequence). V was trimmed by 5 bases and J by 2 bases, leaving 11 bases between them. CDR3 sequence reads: CATSPGPDTDTQYF. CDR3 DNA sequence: TGTGCCACCAGCCCTGGGCCGGACACAGATACGCAGTATTTT.

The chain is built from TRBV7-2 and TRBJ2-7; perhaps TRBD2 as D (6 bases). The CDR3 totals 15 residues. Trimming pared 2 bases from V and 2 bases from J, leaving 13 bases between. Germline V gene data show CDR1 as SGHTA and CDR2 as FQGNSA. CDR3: CASSLRRGGTYEQYF. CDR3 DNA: TGTGCCAGCAGCTTAAGGCGGGGAGGAACCTACGAGCAGTACTTC.

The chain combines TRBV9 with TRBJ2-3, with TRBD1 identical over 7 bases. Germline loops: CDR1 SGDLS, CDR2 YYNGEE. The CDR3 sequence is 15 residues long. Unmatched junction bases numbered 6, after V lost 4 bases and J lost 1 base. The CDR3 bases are TGTGCCAGCAGCCCCCGGACAGGCCGCACAGATACGCAGTATTTT. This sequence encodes CASSPRTGRTDTQYF.

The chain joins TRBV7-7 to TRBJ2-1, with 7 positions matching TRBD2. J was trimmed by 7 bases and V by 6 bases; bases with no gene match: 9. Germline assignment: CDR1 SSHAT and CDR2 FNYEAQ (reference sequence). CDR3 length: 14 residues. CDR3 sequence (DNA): TGTGCCAGCAGACCAGCGGGAAAGGTTAATGAGCAGTTCTTC. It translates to CASRPAGKVNEQFF.

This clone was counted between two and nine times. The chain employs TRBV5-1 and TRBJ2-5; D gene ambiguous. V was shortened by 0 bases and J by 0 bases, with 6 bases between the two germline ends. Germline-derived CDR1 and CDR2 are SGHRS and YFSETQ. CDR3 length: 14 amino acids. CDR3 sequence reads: CASSLGVYQETQYF. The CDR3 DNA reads TGCGCCAGCAGCTTGGGAGTGTACCAAGAGACCCAGTACTTC.

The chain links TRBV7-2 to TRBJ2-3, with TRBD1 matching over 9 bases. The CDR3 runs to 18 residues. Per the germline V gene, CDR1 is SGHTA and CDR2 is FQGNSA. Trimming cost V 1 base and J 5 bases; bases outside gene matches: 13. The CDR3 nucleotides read TGTGCCAGCAGCTTAGAGCGCCGGCGGACAGGGGATGGAGATACGCAGTATTTT. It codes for CASSLERRRTGDGDTQYF. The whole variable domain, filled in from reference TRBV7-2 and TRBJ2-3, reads GAGVSQSPSNKVTEKGKDVELRCDPISGHTALYWYRQSLGQGLEFLIYFQGNSAPDKSGLPSDRFSAERTGGSVSTLTIQRTQQEDSAVYLCASSLERRRTGDGDTQYFGPGTRLTVL.

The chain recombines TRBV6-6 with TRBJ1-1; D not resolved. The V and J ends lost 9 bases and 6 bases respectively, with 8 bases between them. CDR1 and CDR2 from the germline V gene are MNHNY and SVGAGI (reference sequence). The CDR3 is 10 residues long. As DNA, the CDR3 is TGTGCCAGTTCGGTGGCTGAAGCTTTCTTT. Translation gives CASSVAEAFF.

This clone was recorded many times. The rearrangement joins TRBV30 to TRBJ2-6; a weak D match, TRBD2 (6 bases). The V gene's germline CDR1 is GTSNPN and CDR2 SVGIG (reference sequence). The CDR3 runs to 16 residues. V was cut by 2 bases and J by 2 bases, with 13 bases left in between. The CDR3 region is CAWSQGGGAGANVLTF. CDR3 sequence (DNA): TGTGCCTGGAGTCAGGGAGGTGGTGCTGGGGCCAACGTCCTGACTTTC.

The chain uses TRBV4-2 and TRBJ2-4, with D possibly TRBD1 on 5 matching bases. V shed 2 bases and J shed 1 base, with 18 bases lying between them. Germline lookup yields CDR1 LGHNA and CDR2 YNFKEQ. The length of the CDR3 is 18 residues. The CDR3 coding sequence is TGTGCCAGCAGCCAACCGGGTGCAGGGTCTGTGGCCAAAAACATTCAGTACTTC. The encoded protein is CASSQPGAGSVAKNIQYF.

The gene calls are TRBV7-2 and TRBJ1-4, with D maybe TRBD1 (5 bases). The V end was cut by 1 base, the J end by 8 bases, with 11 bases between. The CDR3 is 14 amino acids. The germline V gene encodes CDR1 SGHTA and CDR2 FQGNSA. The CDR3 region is CASSLGQRGEKLFF. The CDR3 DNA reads TGTGCCAGCAGCTTAGGACAGCGCGGGGAAAAACTGTTTTTT. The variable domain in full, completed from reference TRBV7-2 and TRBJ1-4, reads GAGVSQSPSNKVTEKGKDVELRCDPISGHTALYWYRQSLGQGLEFLIYFQGNSAPDKSGLPSDRFSAERTGGSVSTLTIQRTQQEDSAVYLCASSLGQRGEKLFFGSGTQLSVL.

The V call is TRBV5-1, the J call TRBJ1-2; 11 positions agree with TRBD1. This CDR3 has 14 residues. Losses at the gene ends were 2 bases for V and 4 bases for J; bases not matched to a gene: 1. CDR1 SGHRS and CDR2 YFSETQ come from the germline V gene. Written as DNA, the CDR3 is TGCGCCAGCAGCTTCGGGACAGGGGGCTATGGCTACACCTTC. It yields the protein CASSFGTGGYGYTF.

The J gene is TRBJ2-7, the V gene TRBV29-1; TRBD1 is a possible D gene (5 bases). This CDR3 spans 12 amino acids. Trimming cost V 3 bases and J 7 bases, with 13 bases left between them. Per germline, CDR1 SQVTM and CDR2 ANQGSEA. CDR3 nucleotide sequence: TGCAGCGTTGACGGTAGGGGTGGGGAGCAGTACTTC. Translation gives CSVDGRGGEQYF.

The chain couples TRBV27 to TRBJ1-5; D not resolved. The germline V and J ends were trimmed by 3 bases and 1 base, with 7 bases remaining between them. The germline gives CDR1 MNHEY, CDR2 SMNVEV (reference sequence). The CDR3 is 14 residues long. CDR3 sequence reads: CASSLRGSNQPQHF. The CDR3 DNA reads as TGTGCCAGCAGTTTGCGGGGAAGCAATCAGCCCCAGCATTTT.

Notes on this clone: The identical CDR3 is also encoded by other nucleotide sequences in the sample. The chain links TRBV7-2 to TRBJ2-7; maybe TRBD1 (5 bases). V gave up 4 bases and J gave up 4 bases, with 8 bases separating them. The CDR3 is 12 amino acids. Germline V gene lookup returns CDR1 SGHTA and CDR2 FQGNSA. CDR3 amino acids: CASSSQGYEQYF. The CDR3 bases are TGTGCCAGCAGCTCGCAGGGTTACGAGCAGTACTTC.

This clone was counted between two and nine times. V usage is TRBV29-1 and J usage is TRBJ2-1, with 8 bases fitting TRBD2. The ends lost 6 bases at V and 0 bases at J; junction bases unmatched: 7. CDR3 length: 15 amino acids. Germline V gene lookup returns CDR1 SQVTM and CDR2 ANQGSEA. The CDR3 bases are TGCAGCGTCCTGCGGGGGGCCCGCTCCTACAATGAGCAGTTCTTC. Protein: CSVLRGARSYNEQFF.

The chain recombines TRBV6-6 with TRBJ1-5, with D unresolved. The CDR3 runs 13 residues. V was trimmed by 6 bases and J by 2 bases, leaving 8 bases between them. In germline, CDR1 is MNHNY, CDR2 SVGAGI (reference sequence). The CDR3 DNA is TGTGCCAGCAGGAATGAGGGCAATCAGCCCCAGCATTTT. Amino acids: CASRNEGNQPQHF.